One sample yielded the 10 T cell receptor beta chains listed below, sequenced in a study of blood T cell repertoires in COVID-19. The repertoire was sequenced with immunoSEQ multiplex PCR; TCRdb's copy has only in-frame clones and lacks some. The sample lists approximately 62,000 clones; around 74% were seen once. The sample comprised peripheral blood. The receptors stem from a woman in her fifties or sixties with active or convalescent COVID-19.

The V gene is TRBV6-5, the J gene TRBJ2-6; D unclear. The CDR3 spans 13 residues. Looked up from germline, CDR1 is MNHEY and CDR2 is SVGAGI. Trimming stripped 5 bases from V and 0 bases from J, with 2 bases between. The CDR3 reads CASSRSGANVLTF. CDR3 coding DNA: TGTGCCAGCAGTCGCTCTGGGGCCAACGTCCTGACTTTC.

The chain combines TRBV5-5 with TRBJ2-5, with TRBD2 matching over 12 bases. CDR3 size: 15 residues. The V gene end was trimmed by 4 bases and the J gene end by 2 bases; junction bases not matched to a gene: 3. From germline, CDR1 is SGHKS and CDR2 YYEKEE (reference sequence). The CDR3 here is CASSAGLAGQETQYF. Here the CDR3 DNA reads TGTGCCAGCAGCGCGGGACTAGCGGGTCAAGAGACCCAGTACTTC.

V gene TRBV30 combines with J gene TRBJ2-7; 16 nucleotides agree with TRBD2. This CDR3 is 17 amino acids long. V lost 7 bases to trimming and J lost 5 bases; unmatched junction nucleotides: 14. Germline assignment: CDR1 GTSNPN and CDR2 SVGIG (reference sequence). CDR3 bases: TGTGCCTCCCGGGACAGGGGGACTAGCGGGAGGGACGACGAGCAGTACTTC. Translation gives CASRDRGTSGRDDEQYF.

The chain employs TRBV12-3 or TRBV12-4 and TRBJ1-3; 7 bases align to TRBD1. The CDR3 loop spans 13 amino acids. Trimming took 5 bases from V and 6 from J; bases not matched to a gene: 4. Here the CDR3 reads CASSGTVENTIYF. In nucleotides, the CDR3 is TGTGCCAGCAGTGGGACAGTCGAAAACACCATATATTTT.

This clone was seen a handful of times. This chain uses TRBV6-2 or TRBV6-3 with TRBJ2-1; a weak D match, TRBD1 (5 bases). Trimming shortened V by 2 bases and J by 6 bases, and 17 bases separated the two germline ends. The germline V gene encodes CDR1 MNHEY and CDR2 SVGEGT. There are 16 residues in the CDR3. The CDR3 here is CASSYRRQGGPNEQFF. In DNA, the CDR3 is TGTGCCAGCAGTTACCGAAGGCAGGGTGGCCCCAATGAGCAGTTCTTC.

The chain links TRBV19 to TRBJ1-1; D is possibly TRBD1 (6 bases). V was cut by 3 bases and J by 1 base, with 6 bases left in between. The germline V gene encodes CDR1 LNHDA and CDR2 SQIVND (reference sequence). The CDR3 has 13 residues. The CDR3 nucleotides read TGTGCCAGTAGTATGACAGGGAACACTGAAGCTTTCTTT. This gives the protein CASSMTGNTEAFF.

This chain uses TRBV5-1 with TRBJ1-2, with D tentatively TRBD1 (5 bases). Trimming cost V 3 bases and J 5 bases, with 14 bases left between them. The CDR3 has 14 residues. The germline V gene encodes CDR1 SGHRS and CDR2 YFSETQ. The CDR3 bases are TGCGCCAGCAGCTCGGACGGGGGAGGTTATGGCTACACCTTC. This encodes CASSSDGGGYGYTF.

This clone appeared a single time. V usage is TRBV5-1 and J usage is TRBJ2-6; a possible D gene is TRBD1 (6 bases). The CDR3 length is 14 residues. Trimming stripped 8 bases from V and 2 bases from J, with 11 bases between. Germline V gene lookup returns CDR1 SGHRS and CDR2 YFSETQ. CDR3 coding DNA: TGCGCCAGTTCCCAGGGGACTGGGGCCAACGTCCTGACTTTC. It codes for CASSQGTGANVLTF. The full variable domain, its missing parts supplied by reference TRBV5-1 and TRBJ2-6, is KAGVTQTPRYLIKTRGQQVTLSCSPISGHRSVSWYQQTPGQGLQFLFEYFSETQRNKGNFPGRFSGRQFSNSRSEMNVSTLELGDSALYLCASSQGTGANVLTFGAGSRLTVL.

This clone was picked up a small number of times. The rearrangement joins TRBV7-8 to TRBJ2-1; 12 positions agree with TRBD1. Germline CDR1 reads SGHVS; CDR2 reads FQNEAQ. Trimming at V came to 5 bases and at J to 0 bases, leaving 23 bases not matched to a gene. This CDR3 has 23 amino acids. CDR3 in amino acids: CASSPPPGQGASSVWSSYNEQFF. The CDR3 coding sequence is TGTGCCAGCAGCCCTCCCCCGGGACAGGGGGCCTCGTCCGTCTGGAGCTCCTACAATGAGCAGTTCTTC.

The chain uses TRBV24-1 and TRBJ2-1, with 9 nucleotides matching TRBD2. Trimming removed 2 bases from V and 8 bases from J; junction bases left unmatched: 9. The CDR3 loop spans 16 amino acids. Per germline, CDR1 KGHDR and CDR2 SFDVKD. CDR3 protein: CATSDSLAGTLDEQFF. The DNA of the CDR3 is TGTGCCACCAGTGATTCCCTAGCGGGAACTTTGGATGAGCAGTTCTTC.